These 8 T cell receptor beta chains were sequenced from one sample in a study of shared clonotypes between healthy human individuals (dated by TCRdb to 2018 to 2021). Receptor amplification or capture employed the immunoSEQ multiplex PCR assay. TCRdb obtained this table from immuneACCESS and retained in-frame rearrangements with V and J assigned. These tables miss some clones; where compared with another copy, unresolved V genes account for less than half of the shortfall, and the remainder is unexplained. The sample table holds under 1,100,000 clones, of which about 80% were seen once. The ten largest clones capture approximately 1.3% of the sample. Sample: memory CD4+ T cells sorted from blood. In light of the paper, this sample's cell subset or site label describes: CD45RA-negative fraction. The origin of the receptors is a man aged 18 to 29 in good health.

CDR3 residues: CASSPYGGSGANVLTF. Written as DNA, the CDR3 is TGTGCCAGCAGCCCTTATGGTGGCTCTGGGGCCAACGTCCTGACTTTC. The rearrangement links TRBV11-2 to TRBJ2-6; D uncertain. Trimming left V 5 bases short and J 0 bases short, with 11 bases between. CDR3 length: 16 amino acids. Looked up from germline, CDR1 is SGHAT and CDR2 is FQNNGV.

The chain employs TRBV30 and TRBJ2-3; no clear D. This CDR3 contains 13 residues. Germline V gives CDR1 GTSNPN, CDR2 SVGIG (reference sequence). The V gene lost 3 bases and the J gene lost 2 bases, with 9 bases spanning the gap. The CDR3 DNA reads TGTGCCTGGAGAATACGAAACACAGATACGCAGTATTTT. Translation: CAWRIRNTDTQYF.

The chain couples TRBV7-9 to TRBJ2-5; 10 bases are a match to TRBD2. V gave up 3 bases and J gave up 4 bases; unmatched junction bases: 14. Germline CDR1 is SEHNR and CDR2 is FQNEAQ (reference sequence). The CDR3 consists of 18 residues. The CDR3 region is CASSFSAGGRNLRETQYF. The CDR3 region has the DNA TGTGCCAGCAGCTTTTCAGCGGGAGGGAGAAACCTTAGAGAGACCCAGTACTTC.

This clone occurred a few times. The same CDR3 is also encoded by other DNA sequences in this sample. The chain joins TRBV5-1 to TRBJ1-1; 8 bases align to TRBD1. With V trimmed by 4 bases and J by 4 bases, 3 bases remained unmatched. CDR1 and CDR2 from the germline V gene are SGHRS and YFSETQ. This CDR3 spans 13 amino acids. CDR3 amino acids: CASSNGQGTEAFF. As DNA, the CDR3 is TGCGCCAGCAGCAACGGACAGGGCACTGAAGCTTTCTTT.

This clone came up once. The chain joins TRBV29-1 to TRBJ1-1; D possibly corresponds to TRBD1 (5 bases). The V end lost 4 bases, the J end lost 6 bases, and 12 bases lay between the germline ends. The CDR3 is 12 amino acids. Germline CDR1 SQVTM, CDR2 ANQGSEA. This chain's CDR3 is CSVAGGSPEAFF. The CDR3 DNA reads TGCAGCGTTGCCGGGGGAAGCCCTGAAGCTTTCTTT.

The chain links TRBV6-5 to TRBJ1-6; a possible D gene is TRBD1 (6 bases). The CDR3 has 16 amino acids. Per the germline V gene, CDR1 is MNHEY and CDR2 is SVGAGI. Trimming removed 4 bases at V and 7 bases at J, with 17 bases between. The CDR3: CASSFGRGFVNSPLHF. In nucleotides, the CDR3 is TGTGCCAGCAGTTTTGGCAGGGGCTTTGTAAATTCACCCCTCCACTTT.

On this clone itself: One end of the junction is discordant with germline, which a read error may explain. The chain uses TRBV7-7 and TRBJ2-2, with D perhaps TRBD1 (6 bases). Germline V gene data show CDR1 as SSHAT and CDR2 as FNYEAQ (reference sequence). The CDR3 is 15 residues long. CDR3 nucleotides: TGTGCTAGCAGCTCCAGTTGGACAGAAAGCGGGGAGCTGTTTTTT. This encodes CASSSSWTESGELFF. The variable domain in full, completed from reference TRBV7-7 and TRBJ2-2, reads GAGVSQSPRYKVTKRGQDVTLRCDPISSHATLYWYQQALGQGPEFLTYFNYEAQPDKSGLPSDRFSAERPEGSISTLTIQRTEQRDSAMYRCASSSSWTESGELFFGEGSRLTVL.

The genes are TRBV6-1 and TRBJ2-6; no clear D gene. V lost 8 bases, J lost 4 bases, and 9 bases lay in between. CDR3 length: 13 amino acids. In germline, CDR1 is MNHNS, CDR2 SASEGT. CDR3 nucleotides: TGTGCCAGCCACATCGGGGGGGCCAACGTCCTGACTTTC. Protein: CASHIGGANVLTF.